This T cell receptor beta chain emerged from a study of CD8+CD57+ T cells in acquired aplastic anemia. Findings of the study overall: Researchers report that twenty-nine CD8+ CDR3 sequences appeared in both patients and controls. No significant patient-versus-control difference appeared in CD8+ Simpson's diversity.

CDR1 is ENHRY, CDR2 SYGVKD, per germline. This CDR3 is built from 13 residues. Germline trimming cut 10 bases from V and 5 bases from J; bases unmatched to any gene: 8. Sequenced patients had shown CD8+CD57+ cell expansion by flow cytometry. Blood samples were obtained from patients who had received no prior therapy. In the case of this clonotype: Its antigen is not known.

The use of genomic DNA as template underpinned the TCR beta VDJ and CDR3 profiling. TCRdb reprocessed the reads with MiXCR, giving one entry per CDR3 protein. The data contain around 200,000 distinct CDR3 sequences, 45% to 60% of them singletons. The specimen was sorted CD4+, CD8+, or CD8+CD57+ T cells (not recorded which) from PBMCs. This TCR was recovered from a human donor with aplastic anemia. This chain joins TRBV10-3 and TRBJ1-2; 9 bases are shared with TRBD1. CDR3 protein: CASGTGPIYGYTF. CDR3 DNA sequence: TGTGCCAGTGGGACAGGGCCGATTTATGGCTACACCTTC.